Below, one T cell receptor (beta chain) is given with its context. As yet, its antigen is unknown. Germline assignment: CDR1 SGHDN and CDR2 FVKESK. This CDR3 comprises 15 residues. Trimming pared 4 bases from V and 6 bases from J, leaving 17 bases between. The PCR had 60 Vbeta and 13 Jbeta primers. In the original processing: The count from a later analysis was 79 million or so unique TCR beta chains, roughly 11 million of them shared. The protocol was immunoSEQ multiplex PCR, while the TCRdb copy is restricted to in-frame clones and leaves out a portion. Clone size and V and J calls were adopted from that table, with D and trimming inferred from the DNA. The repertoire consists of roughly 200,000 clones, with around 86% occurring once and the leading ten covering roughly 1.3%. The source of the sample is a study of cytomegalovirus exposure and HLA in healthy donors. Study conclusions and caveats: Analysis performed later found 15,000 or so TCR beta sequences associated with HLA alleles at 0.05 false discovery rate. A previous analysis found most TCR beta V segments productive roughly 87% or roughly 30% of the time. Researchers left out some V segments, among them TRBV6-2 and TRBV6-3, as indistinguishable.

The sample consisted of PBMCs. The chain couples TRBV14 to TRBJ2-3, with D maybe TRBD2 (5 bases). This clonotype was sampled from a young man in good health and CMV-seronegative. CDR3 nucleotides: TGTGCCAGCAGCCCGTCCCTCCGCCGAGGGGATACGCAGTATTTT. It specifies CASSPSLRRGDTQYF. The full variable domain, its missing parts supplied by reference TRBV14 and TRBJ2-3, is EAGVTQFPSHSVIEKGQTVTLRCDPISGHDNLYWYRRVMGKEIKFLLHFVKESKQDESGMPNNRFLAERTGGTYSTLKVQPAELEDSGVYFCASSPSLRRGDTQYFGPGTRLTVL.